These 30 T cell receptor beta chains were sequenced from one sample in a study of OX40 agonist ivuxolimab in advanced cancers. The method was immunoSEQ multiplex PCR; TCRdb's version includes in-frame clones alone and lacks a portion of them. Counted here are 65,000 to 70,000 clones, around nine tenths occurring once; the ten biggest clones make up 0.38%. Sequencing used CD4+ or CD8+ T cells sorted from blood, obtained in a trial of the OX40 agonist ivuxolimab. The receptor source for this set is an adult with an advanced solid tumor such as melanoma, head and neck, liver or kidney cancer.

This sequence joins TRBV6-1 and TRBJ1-2, with D possibly matching TRBD1 (5 bases). Trimming removed 7 bases from V and 13 bases from J, with 16 bases in between. This CDR3 spans 11 amino acids. The germline CDR1 and CDR2 sequences are MNHNS and SASEGT. Here the CDR3 DNA reads TGTGCCAGCACCCGGGAGATACAGGTCACCTTC. It specifies CASTREIQVTF.

The chain joins TRBV30 to TRBJ2-1, with a weak D call TRBD1 (5 bases). This CDR3 region has 13 residues. Germline assignment: CDR1 GTSNPN and CDR2 SVGIG (reference sequence). The V gene lost 7 bases and the J gene lost 4 bases, with 14 bases spanning the gap. CDR3 protein: CALDTAVYNEQFF. Here the CDR3 DNA reads TGTGCCTTGGACACCGCAGTATACAATGAGCAGTTCTTC.

This clone was observed a few times. This chain joins TRBV6-5 and TRBJ1-2; D possibly corresponds to TRBD1 (6 bases). Germline CDR1 is MNHEY and CDR2 is SVGAGI. The CDR3 runs to 13 residues. Trimming shortened V by 8 bases and J by 4 bases, and 14 bases separated the two germline ends. The CDR3 here is CASRDTNGYGYTF. The CDR3 DNA follows: TGTGCCAGCCGGGACACGAACGGCTATGGCTACACCTTC.

This chain uses TRBV9 with TRBJ2-1, with D unclear. This CDR3 has 15 amino acids. Trimming took off 0 bases at V and 0 bases at J, with 7 bases between the two ends. CDR1 SGDLS and CDR2 YYNGEE come from the germline V gene. CDR3: CASSVERSSYNEQFF. The CDR3 bases are TGTGCCAGCAGCGTAGAGAGGAGCTCCTACAATGAGCAGTTCTTC.

The chain uses TRBV5-8 and TRBJ1-2; weak D call: TRBD1 (5 bases). The CDR3 has 14 residues. The germline V gene encodes CDR1 SGHTS and CDR2 YDEGEE. Between the trimmed V and J ends, which lost 2 bases and 4 bases, there was a span of 12 bases. CDR3 bases: TGTGCCAGCAGCTTTTTGGGGGGAGGCTATGGCTACACCTTC. Protein: CASSFLGGGYGYTF.

This sequence joins TRBV7-2 and TRBJ2-7; D not certain. Trimming took off 5 bases at V and 0 bases at J, with 14 bases between the two ends. In germline, CDR1 is SGHTA, CDR2 FQGNSA. This CDR3 is built from 15 residues. The CDR3 nucleotides are TGTGCCAGCAGCCGTTCCGGGCCCAGCTCCTACGAGCAGTACTTC. Residues: CASSRSGPSSYEQYF.

V usage is TRBV27 and J usage is TRBJ1-5; D is undetermined. The CDR3 runs 17 residues. Trimming took 6 bases from V and 0 from J, leaving 18 bases between them. Germline V gene sequence: CDR1 MNHEY, CDR2 SMNVEV (reference sequence). In DNA form, the CDR3 reads TGTGCCAGCAGCTTACATGCAGGACCTTATAGCAATCAGCCCCAGCATTTT. This gives the protein CASSLHAGPYSNQPQHF.

The chain uses TRBV7-8 and TRBJ1-3, with D unresolved. CDR3 size: 16 residues. Germline V CDR1 and CDR2: SGHVS, FQNEAQ. V was shortened by 0 bases and J by 0 bases, with 9 bases between the two germline ends. The CDR3, as DNA: TGTGCCAGCAGCTTAGCGACCACAGCCTCTGGAAACACCATATATTTT. The encoded protein is CASSLATTASGNTIYF. The variable domain in full, completed from reference TRBV7-8 and TRBJ1-3, reads GAGVSQSPRYKVAKRGQDVALRCDPISGHVSLFWYQQALGQGPEFLTYFQNEAQLDKSGLPSDRFFAERPEGSVSTLKIQRTQQEDSAVYLCASSLATTASGNTIYFGEGSWLTVV.

J is TRBJ1-3 and V is TRBV11-1; tentatively, D is TRBD1 (6 bases). V dropped 7 bases and J dropped 4 bases, with 11 bases sitting between them. The CDR3 covers 13 residues. CDR1 and CDR2 from the germline V gene are SGHAT and FQDESV (reference sequence). The CDR3 protein is CASTGDEGNTIYF. DNA of the CDR3: TGTGCCAGCACAGGGGACGAAGGAAACACCATATATTTT.

This clone has only one observation. The chain links TRBV7-9 to TRBJ1-1; D might be TRBD1 (5 bases). The V gene's germline CDR1 is SEHNR and CDR2 FQNEAQ (reference sequence). V lost 6 bases and J 11 bases, leaving 19 bases between the germline ends. The CDR3 contains 13 residues. The chain's CDR3 is CASSHDSTIMAFF. The CDR3 DNA sequence: TGTGCCAGCAGTCACGACAGTACAATAATGGCTTTCTTT.

The V and J genes are TRBV7-2 and TRBJ2-3, with a possible D match to TRBD2 (5 bases). CDR3 length equals 12 residues. Per the germline V gene, CDR1 is SGHTA and CDR2 is FQGNSA. V was shortened by 5 bases and J by 10 bases, with 13 bases between the two germline ends. Here the CDR3 DNA reads TGTGCCAGCAGCCCAAGCGGTGGGCCGCAGTATTTT. The encoded protein is CASSPSGGPQYF.

This sequence joins TRBV11-1 and TRBJ2-1, with D tentatively TRBD1 (7 bases). The CDR3 is made up of 13 amino acids. Trimming shortened V by 10 bases and J by 12 bases, and 22 bases separated the two germline ends. CDR1 is SGHAT, CDR2 FQDESV, per germline (reference sequence). CDR3 residues: CATRGDTQGGQFF. Written as DNA, the CDR3 is TGTGCCACCAGGGGGGACACCCAGGGCGGGCAGTTCTTC.

CDR3 residues: CASLGLGTASGPQETQYF. The DNA of the CDR3 is TGTGCCAGCTTGGGGCTTGGGACGGCTAGCGGTCCCCAAGAGACCCAGTACTTC. J is TRBJ2-5 and V is TRBV2; 7 bases align to TRBD2. The CDR3 sequence is 18 residues long. The V gene's germline CDR1 is SNHLY and CDR2 FYNNEI. The J segment lost 1 base and the V segment lost 8 bases, leaving 19 bases of the junction unmatched.

V usage is TRBV7-2 and J usage is TRBJ2-5, with D perhaps given as TRBD1 or TRBD2 (6 bases each). Germline CDR1 is SGHTA and CDR2 is FQGNSA. V was shortened by 0 bases and J by 4 bases, with 12 bases between the two germline ends. The CDR3 is made up of 15 amino acids. The CDR3 sequence is CASSLAGGQVETQYF. CDR3 in DNA: TGTGCCAGCAGCTTAGCAGGGGGGCAGGTAGAGACCCAGTACTTC.

The chain recombines TRBV25-1 with TRBJ2-7, with D unclear. The V gene's germline CDR1 is MGHDK and CDR2 SYGVNS. The CDR3 sequence is 15 residues long. Deletions cut 3 bases from V and 0 bases from J, with 12 bases between. CDR3 region: CASSDWSESSYEQYF. CDR3 in DNA: TGTGCCAGCAGTGATTGGTCAGAAAGCTCCTACGAGCAGTACTTC.

The chain links TRBV7-2 to TRBJ1-5; D gene unclear. The CDR3 loop spans 15 amino acids. V gave up 1 base and J gave up 6 bases, with 13 bases separating them. Germline V lookup: CDR1 SGHTA, CDR2 FQGNSA. CDR3 loop: CASSLGTLGRQPQHF. CDR3 nucleotide sequence: TGTGCCAGCAGCTTAGGGACCTTAGGTCGTCAGCCCCAGCATTTT.

V is TRBV4-3 and J is TRBJ2-1, with 10 positions matching TRBD2. CDR1 and CDR2 from the germline V gene are LGHNA and YSLEER. The CDR3 totals 16 residues. The J segment lost 7 bases and the V segment lost 3 bases, leaving 9 bases of the junction unmatched. As DNA, the CDR3 is TGCGCCAGCAGCCACCTAATAGCGGGGGGCTTAAATGAGCAGTTCTTC. Translation gives CASSHLIAGGLNEQFF.

The gene calls are TRBV13 and TRBJ1-1; TRBD1 matches 8 bases. Germline V CDR1 and CDR2: PRHDT, FYEKMQ (reference sequence). CDR3 length equals 14 residues. V shed 5 bases, J shed 3 bases, and the junction held 5 bases outside the gene matches. CDR3 DNA: TGTGCCAGCAGCCCCCGGACAGGGTACACTGAAGCTTTCTTT. As protein: CASSPRTGYTEAFF.

J is TRBJ2-3 and V is TRBV5-1; 7 bases are shared with TRBD2. The CDR3 covers 16 residues. The V and J ends lost 4 bases and 0 bases, in that order; junction bases with no gene match: 8. Looked up from germline, CDR1 is SGHRS and CDR2 is YFSETQ. CDR3 in DNA: TGCGCCAGCAGCCTCCTGAGTAGCGGGAGCACAGATACGCAGTATTTT. Translated, it gives CASSLLSSGSTDTQYF.

This chain connects TRBV7-6 to TRBJ2-5, with 9 bases fitting TRBD2. The V gene's germline CDR1 is SGHVS and CDR2 FNYEAQ. The V gene end was trimmed by 3 bases and the J gene end by 2 bases; junction bases not matched to a gene: 7. This CDR3 is built from 16 residues. CDR3 nucleotide sequence: TGTGCCAGCAGCTTTGAAGCGGGGGGACCTCAAGAGACCCAGTACTTC. Translation: CASSFEAGGPQETQYF. The variable domain in full, with the rest retrieved from reference TRBV7-6 and TRBJ2-5, is GAGVSQSPRYKVTKRGQDVALRCDPISGHVSLYWYRQALGQGPEFLTYFNYEAQQDKSGLPNDRFSAERPEGSISTLTIQRTEQRDSAMYRCASSFEAGGPQETQYFGPGTRLLVL.

The chain links TRBV25-1 to TRBJ2-1, with TRBD1 matching 9 bases. Germline V gene data show CDR1 as MGHDK and CDR2 as SYGVNS. The junction had 6 bases not matched to a gene; V was cut back by 6 bases and J by 3 bases. The CDR3 loop spans 15 amino acids. CDR3 in DNA: TGTGCCAGCAGAGAGACAGGGGGGCTCTACAATGAGCAGTTCTTC. It is translated as CASRETGGLYNEQFF.

CDR3 protein: CASSQGISDTQYF. The CDR3 nucleotides read TGTGCCAGCAGCCAGGGGATTTCAGATACGCAGTATTTT. The chain combines TRBV7-2 with TRBJ2-3, with a tentative D call TRBD1 (6 bases). Germline V gene lookup returns CDR1 SGHTA and CDR2 FQGNSA. V was pared by 5 bases and J by 4 bases, with 10 bases between. This CDR3 has 13 amino acids.

This clone has just a few counts. V usage is TRBV14 and J usage is TRBJ1-1, with D unresolved. The CDR3 has 14 amino acids. Germline CDR1 SGHDN, CDR2 FVKESK. V was trimmed by 0 bases and J by 5 bases, leaving 10 bases between them. Written as DNA, the CDR3 is TGTGCCAGCAGCCAAGATCTGTTGGGGACTGAAGCTTTCTTT. Encoded protein: CASSQDLLGTEAFF.

The rearrangement links TRBV18 to TRBJ2-7; D possibly corresponds to TRBD2 (6 bases). Trimming cost V 6 bases and J 3 bases, with 18 bases left between them. The CDR3 extends over 15 amino acids. Germline CDR1 is KGHSH and CDR2 is LQKENI. The CDR3 coding sequence is TGTGCCAGCTCTTCCGCGTGGAGGGGAGACTACGAGCAGTACTTC. It is translated as CASSSAWRGDYEQYF.

The J gene is TRBJ2-1, the V gene TRBV9; TRBD2 aligns across 10 bases. From germline, CDR1 is SGDLS and CDR2 YYNGEE. The CDR3 is made up of 16 amino acids. The V and J ends lost 0 bases and 8 bases, in that order; junction bases with no gene match: 8. This CDR3 is CASSVVSLAGAHEQFF. CDR3 nucleotides: TGTGCCAGCAGCGTAGTGAGCCTAGCGGGGGCCCATGAGCAGTTCTTC.

The chain recombines TRBV18 with TRBJ1-2; the D gene is possibly TRBD1 (5 bases). The CDR3 runs to 14 residues. Germline V gene data show CDR1 as KGHSH and CDR2 as LQKENI. Trimming took off 5 bases at V and 3 bases at J, with 13 bases between the two ends. This CDR3 reads CASSNSGTHYGYTF. CDR3 DNA sequence: TGTGCCAGCTCAAATTCCGGGACCCACTATGGCTACACCTTC.

This clone was observed a handful of times. The V call is TRBV5-1, the J call TRBJ1-5, with 7 bases identical to TRBD1. The trim removed 1 base at V and 5 bases at J, leaving 6 bases unmatched. CDR1 SGHRS and CDR2 YFSETQ come from the germline V gene. CDR3 length: 15 residues. CDR3 protein: CASSLTGESYQPQHF. The DNA of the CDR3 is TGCGCCAGCAGCTTGACAGGGGAGTCGTATCAGCCCCAGCATTTT.

The chain joins TRBV18 to TRBJ1-1, with a possible D match to TRBD1 (6 bases). Trimming cost V 3 bases and J 1 base, with 12 bases left between them. Germline CDR1 KGHSH, CDR2 LQKENI. The CDR3 has 15 residues. The CDR3 sequence is CASSPPDRRNTEAFF. CDR3 in DNA: TGTGCCAGCTCACCCCCCGACAGGCGGAACACTGAAGCTTTCTTT.

This clone was found once. In DNA form, the CDR3 reads TGTGCCACCAGCAGATGGGGGGCCGGGGGCTCCCAGAACACTGAAGCTTTCTTT. Encoded protein: CATSRWGAGGSQNTEAFF. This chain uses TRBV15 with TRBJ1-1, with D perhaps TRBD1 (6 bases). This CDR3 spans 18 amino acids. Germline V lookup: CDR1 LNHNV, CDR2 YYDKDF (reference sequence). Trimming stripped 2 bases from V and 1 base from J, with 20 bases between.

This clone was seen once. The chain employs TRBV19 and TRBJ1-1, with D maybe TRBD1 (5 bases). Germline V gene data show CDR1 as LNHDA and CDR2 as SQIVND (reference sequence). The CDR3 totals 14 residues. The V end was cut by 2 bases, the J end by 2 bases, with 9 bases between. CDR3 residues: CASSISDTNTEAFF. In DNA form, the CDR3 reads TGTGCCAGTAGTATATCGGACACCAACACTGAAGCTTTCTTT.